This T cell receptor (beta chain) is from a study of blood T cell repertoires in COVID-19. Across the study: Italy, Spain and the United States were the sources of the convalescent and acute COVID-19 samples.

The CDR3 covers 14 residues. Germline V gives CDR1 LNHDA, CDR2 SQIVND (reference sequence). The V gene lost 7 bases and the J gene lost 8 bases, with 18 bases spanning the gap. Repertoires were generated with immunoSEQ multiplex PCR, while TCRdb's copy carries only in-frame clones and drops some. The profile shows 250,000 to 300,000 clones, around nine tenths of them singletons. The TCR originated in a woman aged 55-69 years in a cohort exposed to, infected with or recovered from COVID-19 (not recorded which). Sequencing was carried out using PBMCs or T cells enriched from blood (not recorded which). V gene TRBV19 combines with J gene TRBJ2-1, with a possible D match to TRBD2 (5 bases). As DNA, the CDR3 is TGTGCCAGTACCAAAGGGAGCAGGTTCGATGAGCAGTTCTTC. Translation gives CASTKGSRFDEQFF.